A selection of T cell receptor beta chains follows, all from one sample in a study of PD-1 blockade in classical Hodgkin lymphoma. Repertoires were generated with immunoSEQ multiplex PCR, while TCRdb's copy carries only in-frame clones and drops some. The table has 15,000 to 20,000 clones, about 85% seen once. Sequenced input: peripheral blood mononuclear cells (PBMCs). The receptors originated from a human donor with classical Hodgkin lymphoma. CDR3s include the opening cysteine and the closing phenylalanine or tryptophan.

v_gene,j_gene,CDR3aa
TRBV19,TRBJ1-1,CASKKDRDGTEAFF
TRBV5-7,TRBJ2-7,CASRHRRDRVTYEQYF
TRBV4-3,TRBJ1-1,CASSQDLGNTEAFF
TRBV19,TRBJ2-3,CASSMDRGRGTDTQYF
TRBV7-6,TRBJ2-3,CASSLSGYTDTQYF
TRBV18,TRBJ1-1,CASSPPEQGATEAFF
TRBV7-2,TRBJ2-4,CASSTEAGRGKNIQYF
TRBV7-2,TRBJ2-5,CASSFILVGLAGRETQYF
TRBV30,TRBJ2-3,CAWLSGRKTDTQYF
TRBV9,TRBJ2-2,CASSVDTSGRYGELFF
TRBV9,TRBJ2-3,CASSTGTGGPDTQYF
TRBV6-1,TRBJ2-3,CASSEFPFSTGSTDTQYF
TRBV28,TRBJ2-2,CASSLGGSGRQTGELFF
TRBV15,TRBJ1-3,CATSRPLSGNTIYF
TRBV7-2,TRBJ2-1,CASSLNANNEQFF
TRBV28,TRBJ2-3,CASSYPSGAGDTDTQYF
TRBV6-1,TRBJ2-3,CASRYSFTDTQYF
TRBV28,TRBJ1-1,CASSFFGRAGNTEAFF
TRBV6-5,TRBJ2-1,CASSPDYPANNEQFF
TRBV15,TRBJ1-1,CATSGGDGNTEAFF
TRBV19,TRBJ2-1,CASALAGGFYNEQFF
TRBV7-8,TRBJ2-4,CASSLEGGRALSIQYF
TRBV19,TRBJ1-1,CASRDRVNTEAFF
TRBV6-1,TRBJ2-5,CASSEEPSGQETQYF
TRBV15,TRBJ2-1,CATSLGNSSYNEQFF
TRBV27,TRBJ2-7,CASSFRGAYEQYF
TRBV7-2,TRBJ2-5,CASSLEGTGNQETQYF